Below are 25 T cell receptor beta chains sequenced from a single sample in a study of OX40 agonist ivuxolimab in advanced cancers. Assay used: immunoSEQ multiplex PCR; TCRdb lists only in-frame clones, some missing. The sample yields 20,000 to 25,000 clones, roughly 80% seen once. Sequenced material: CD4+ or CD8+ T cells sorted from blood, taken in a trial of the OX40 agonist ivuxolimab. The receptor source for this set is an adult with an advanced solid tumor such as melanoma, head and neck, liver or kidney cancer.

The chain uses TRBV5-5 and TRBJ1-6; 7 bases match TRBD1. Germline V lookup: CDR1 SGHKS, CDR2 YYEKEE (reference sequence). J lost 10 bases, V lost 0 bases, and 7 bases had no gene match. The CDR3 length is 15 residues. CDR3: CASSLEAGGLSPLHF. In DNA form, the CDR3 reads TGTGCCAGCAGCTTGGAGGCAGGGGGTCTCTCACCCCTCCACTTT.

The chain carries TRBV5-6 and TRBJ2-3; no clear D. Between the trimmed V and J ends, which lost 0 bases and 0 bases, there was a span of 5 bases. This CDR3 has 14 residues. The germline V gene has CDR1 SGHDT and CDR2 YYEEEE. CDR3 bases: TGTGCCAGCAGCTTGGGCTCGAGCACAGATACGCAGTATTTT. Translating it yields CASSLGSSTDTQYF. The full variable domain, completed using reference TRBV5-6 and TRBJ2-3, is DAGVTQSPTHLIKTRGQQVTLRCSPKSGHDTVSWYQQALGQGPQFIFQYYEEEERQRGNFPDRFSGHQFPNYSSELNVNALLLGDSALYLCASSLGSSTDTQYFGPGTRLTVL.

The chain has TRBV19 and TRBJ1-2, with D possibly matching TRBD1 (5 bases). The CDR3 extends over 14 amino acids. Germline V gene lookup returns CDR1 LNHDA and CDR2 SQIVND (reference sequence). The V end lost 6 bases, the J end lost 7 bases, and 18 bases lay between the germline ends. CDR3 amino acids: CASRGVTVHPGYTF. CDR3 nucleotide sequence: TGTGCCAGTAGAGGGGTGACAGTCCATCCTGGCTACACCTTC.

The chain joins TRBV10-3 to TRBJ1-2; no clear D. This CDR3 is 13 amino acids long. Per the germline V gene, CDR1 is ENHRY and CDR2 is SYGVKD. The V gene lost 5 bases and the J gene lost 6 bases, with 13 bases spanning the gap. CDR3 sequence (DNA): TGTGCCATCAGTATAAGGGAACTTGATGGCTACACCTTC. This codes for CAISIRELDGYTF.

This clone has a single count. This chain connects TRBV30 to TRBJ1-4; D perhaps matches TRBD1 (6 bases). The V end lost 3 bases, the J end lost 4 bases, and 12 bases lay between the germline ends. CDR1 and CDR2 (germline): GTSNPN, SVGIG (reference sequence). The CDR3 contains 14 residues. CDR3 region: CAWSPGQSNEKLFF. The CDR3 coding sequence is TGTGCCTGGAGCCCCGGACAGAGTAATGAAAAACTGTTTTTT.

The rearrangement uses TRBV11-2 and TRBJ2-2; perhaps TRBD2 as D (6 bases). The CDR3 has 13 amino acids. Germline CDR1 and CDR2: SGHAT and FQNNGV. V lost 11 bases to trimming and J lost 8 bases, with 18 bases between them. Written as DNA, the CDR3 is TGTGCCTGCCGACCTTCACGGGGGGGGGAGCTGTTTTTT. Translated: CACRPSRGGELFF.

This clone appeared a few times. The rearrangement links TRBV2 to TRBJ2-1; 8 bases fit TRBD2. The CDR3 contains 16 residues. After removal of 3 bases from V and 0 bases from J, the junction contained 4 bases not matched to a gene. Germline CDR1 is SNHLY and CDR2 is FYNNEI. CDR3 residues: CASSERGTSSYNEQFF. Written as DNA, the CDR3 is TGTGCCAGCAGTGAGCGGGGGACTAGCTCCTACAATGAGCAGTTCTTC.

The gene calls are TRBV7-2 and TRBJ1-1; D gene unclear. Germline V gene data show CDR1 as SGHTA and CDR2 as FQGNSA. V gave up 7 bases and J gave up 4 bases, with 13 bases separating them. The CDR3 runs 13 residues. The CDR3 DNA is TGTGCCAGCACCGCCCTCATAGGCACTGAAGCTTTCTTT. The encoded protein is CASTALIGTEAFF.

In its sample, this clone was seen once. The chain carries TRBV27 and TRBJ1-1; tentative D call: TRBD1 (6 bases). Deletions cut 8 bases from V and 1 base from J, with 20 bases between. Germline assignment: CDR1 MNHEY and CDR2 SMNVEV (reference sequence). This CDR3 has 16 amino acids. The CDR3, as DNA: TGTGCCAGCTTCCCCCTAGGGGGGGGACCGAACACTGAAGCTTTCTTT. Protein: CASFPLGGGPNTEAFF.

The rearrangement joins TRBV7-6 to TRBJ2-5; D gene uncertain. Germline V gene data show CDR1 as SGHVS and CDR2 as FNYEAQ. This CDR3 has 12 residues. V dropped 0 bases and J dropped 6 bases, with 5 bases sitting between them. The CDR3 spells CASSLAEKTQYF. In DNA, the CDR3 is TGTGCCAGCAGCTTAGCCGAAAAGACCCAGTACTTC.

This clone has a handful of counts. This chain uses TRBV19 with TRBJ2-7, with D hard to call. Trimming took off 1 base at V and 2 bases at J, with 15 bases between the two ends. Germline CDR1 and CDR2: LNHDA and SQIVND (reference sequence). This CDR3 contains 16 residues. CDR3: CASSIALGRFTYEQYF. The CDR3 DNA follows: TGTGCCAGTAGTATAGCTCTCGGGCGGTTTACCTACGAGCAGTACTTC.

The chain couples TRBV5-4 to TRBJ2-1, with TRBD1 matching over 7 bases. After removal of 4 bases from V and 10 bases from J, the junction contained 5 bases not matched to a gene. The CDR3 spans 12 residues. The germline V gene has CDR1 SGHNT and CDR2 YYREEE (reference sequence). The CDR3 sequence is CASSRTGDEQFF. The CDR3 DNA follows: TGTGCCAGCAGCAGAACAGGGGACGAGCAGTTCTTC.

This clone was seen a few times. V is TRBV6-1 and J is TRBJ1-4; D may be TRBD1 (5 bases). The CDR3 is made up of 14 amino acids. Germline V gene sequence: CDR1 MNHNS, CDR2 SASEGT. V lost 10 bases and J lost 4, with 16 bases in between. In DNA form, the CDR3 reads TGTGCCACCAGACTCGGGACCAATAATGAAAAACTGTTTTTT. It yields the protein CATRLGTNNEKLFF.

The V gene is TRBV11-1, the J gene TRBJ2-7; D is undetermined. The germline V gene encodes CDR1 SGHAT and CDR2 FQDESV (reference sequence). Trimming took 0 bases from V and 3 from J, leaving 9 bases between them. The CDR3 totals 14 residues. The CDR3 DNA reads TGTGCCAGCAGCTTAGCGGTCGGGCTCTACGAGCAGTACTTC. This translates into CASSLAVGLYEQYF.

This clone was seen a few times. The chain carries TRBV6-6 and TRBJ1-3; 11 bases map to TRBD1. Germline-derived CDR1 and CDR2 are MNHNY and SVGAGI (reference sequence). Losses at the gene ends were 5 bases for V and 3 bases for J; bases not matched to a gene: 6. The CDR3 is made up of 16 amino acids. DNA of the CDR3: TGTGCCAGCAGTCAATCCGGGACAGGGGGTGGAAACACCATATATTTT. Protein product: CASSQSGTGGGNTIYF.

The CDR3 DNA reads TGTGCCAGCAGCCCCATCTGGGCGTTCAACAATGAGCAGTTCTTC. Amino acid sequence: CASSPIWAFNNEQFF. The chain employs TRBV5-5 and TRBJ2-1; D ambiguous. The CDR3 totals 15 residues. Germline V gene sequence: CDR1 SGHKS, CDR2 YYEKEE (reference sequence). Trimming removed 4 bases from V and 5 bases from J, with 16 bases in between.

The V call is TRBV6-1, the J call TRBJ1-4; TRBD1 might be the D (6 bases). Germline V gene sequence: CDR1 MNHNS, CDR2 SASEGT. The CDR3 covers 14 residues. With 6 bases removed from V and 2 bases from J, the gap between germline ends came to 10 bases. CDR3 nucleotide sequence: TGTGCCAGCAGAAAGACAGGCACTAATGAAAAACTGTTTTTT. Residues: CASRKTGTNEKLFF.

The chain joins TRBV30 to TRBJ1-5; 9 bases line up with TRBD1. From germline, CDR1 is GTSNPN and CDR2 SVGIG (reference sequence). The CDR3 runs to 13 residues. J lost 12 bases, V lost 5 bases, and 11 bases had no gene match. The CDR3 reads CAWGTGPAISQHF. The DNA for the CDR3 is TGTGCCTGGGGGACAGGGCCCGCAATCAGCCAGCATTTT.

This clone has just one count. This chain uses TRBV4-1 with TRBJ2-1; 9 positions match TRBD2. This CDR3 is built from 15 residues. The V and J ends lost 3 bases and 2 bases, in that order; junction bases with no gene match: 2. Per the germline V gene, CDR1 is MGHRA and CDR2 is YSYEKL. In nucleotides, the CDR3 is TGCGCCAGCAGCCACCCTAGCGGGGCCTACAATGAGCAGTTCTTC. It is translated as CASSHPSGAYNEQFF.

V is TRBV5-5 and J is TRBJ1-5; TRBD1 agrees at 8 bases. V dropped 2 bases and J dropped 0; count of bases not matched to a gene: 4. The CDR3 is 16 amino acids. Germline V gene lookup returns CDR1 SGHKS and CDR2 YYEKEE (reference sequence). CDR3 region: CASSFGQGLSNQPQHF. The DNA of the CDR3 is TGTGCCAGCAGCTTCGGACAGGGTCTTAGCAATCAGCCCCAGCATTTT. The variable domain in full, with the rest retrieved from reference TRBV5-5 and TRBJ1-5, is DAGVTQSPTHLIKTRGQQVTLRCSPISGHKSVSWYQQVLGQGPQFIFQYYEKEERGRGNFPDRFSARQFPNYSSELNVNALLLGDSALYLCASSFGQGLSNQPQHFGDGTRLSIL.

V and J are TRBV11-2 and TRBJ1-2; D might be TRBD1 (6 bases). This CDR3 is built from 13 residues. Germline V CDR1 and CDR2: SGHAT, FQNNGV. Trimming cost V 6 bases and J 4 bases, with 12 bases left between them. The CDR3 here is CASRDGTPYGYTF. CDR3 in DNA: TGTGCCAGCAGGGACGGGACACCCTATGGCTACACCTTC.

The chain recombines TRBV19 with TRBJ2-1; TRBD1 is a possible D gene (6 bases). With 11 bases removed from V and 4 bases from J, the gap between germline ends came to 12 bases. The germline V gene has CDR1 LNHDA and CDR2 SQIVND (reference sequence). The CDR3 sequence is 12 residues long. CDR3 loop: CASTQGYNEQFF. DNA of the CDR3: TGTGCCTCAACACAGGGTTACAATGAGCAGTTCTTC.

This clone is a singleton in its sample. The rearrangement links TRBV2 to TRBJ1-5, with TRBD1 as a possible D gene (6 bases). From germline, CDR1 is SNHLY and CDR2 FYNNEI. Trimming removed 2 bases from V and 5 bases from J, with 13 bases in between. The CDR3 contains 15 residues. DNA of the CDR3: TGTGCCAGCAGTGAAAGGGCAGGGGAAGATCAGCCCCAGCATTTT. Protein: CASSERAGEDQPQHF. Full variable domain (remainder filled in from reference TRBV2 and TRBJ1-5): EPEVTQTPSHQVTQMGQEVILRCVPISNHLYFYWYRQILGQKVEFLVSFYNNEISEKSEIFDDQFSVERPDGSNFTLKIRSTKLEDSAMYFCASSERAGEDQPQHFGDGTRLSIL.

The chain is built from TRBV7-2 and TRBJ2-1; D is unresolved. CDR3 length: 14 amino acids. The V gene lost 5 bases and the J gene lost 4 bases, with 12 bases spanning the gap. Germline V gene lookup returns CDR1 SGHTA and CDR2 FQGNSA. The CDR3 sequence is CASSPPFLYNEQFF. The CDR3 DNA follows: TGTGCCAGCAGCCCACCCTTCCTATACAATGAGCAGTTCTTC. Based on the CDR3 plus reference TRBV7-2 and TRBJ2-1, the full variable domain is GAGVSQSPSNKVTEKGKDVELRCDPISGHTALYWYRQSLGQGLEFLIYFQGNSAPDKSGLPSDRFSAERTGGSVSTLTIQRTQQEDSAVYLCASSPPFLYNEQFFGPGTRLTVL.

V is TRBV7-6 and J is TRBJ1-1, with D unresolved. V shed 1 base and J shed 1 base, with 4 bases lying between them. Looked up from germline, CDR1 is SGHVS and CDR2 is FNYEAQ. There are 13 residues in the CDR3. The CDR3, as DNA: TGTGCCAGCAGCTTAGGAGCGAACACTGAAGCTTTCTTT. This gives the protein CASSLGANTEAFF.